This entry lists 18 T cell receptor beta chains sequenced from one sample in a study of long-term antiretroviral therapy in people with HIV. The immunoSEQ assay was v3.0, run at survey level. Assay used: immunoSEQ multiplex PCR; TCRdb lists only in-frame clones, some missing. This sample has roughly 33,000 clones, with about 83% found just once. The sample here was unsorted PBMCs, taken 2 years after starting antiretroviral therapy. The receptors come from a woman aged 45-65 years with HIV.

This clone came up once. The chain combines TRBV4-1 with TRBJ1-6, with D uncertain. Germline V gives CDR1 MGHRA, CDR2 YSYEKL. The CDR3 loop spans 15 amino acids. The ends were cut back, 1 base at V and 7 bases at J, with 11 bases in the middle. DNA for the CDR3: TGCGCCAGCAGCCAAGTAATGGCAGAAAATTCACCCCTCCACTTT. Protein product: CASSQVMAENSPLHF.

This chain uses TRBV7-3 with TRBJ1-3; D gene uncertain. Per germline, CDR1 SGHTA and CDR2 FQGTGA. Trimming removed 1 base from V and 8 bases from J, with 9 bases in between. The CDR3 spans 13 residues. This chain's CDR3 is CASSLRQIDTIYF. Written as DNA, the CDR3 is TGTGCCAGCAGCTTAAGGCAGATCGACACCATATATTTT.

This chain uses TRBV5-1 with TRBJ2-5; no clear D gene. Germline CDR1 SGHRS, CDR2 YFSETQ. The V gene lost 1 base and the J gene lost 2 bases, with 9 bases spanning the gap. This CDR3 region has 14 residues. CDR3 nucleotides: TGCGCCAGCAGCTTGTATCCCGGACAAGAGACCCAGTACTTC. Protein product: CASSLYPGQETQYF.

The CDR3 sequence: CASSPGQRPQHF. The CDR3 DNA is TGTGCCAGCAGCCCAGGCCAAAGGCCCCAGCATTTT. This chain links TRBV2 with TRBJ1-5; no clear D gene. CDR1 and CDR2 (germline): SNHLY, FYNNEI. CDR3 length: 12 residues. The V and J ends lost 6 bases and 9 bases respectively, with 12 bases between them.

This chain uses TRBV25-1 with TRBJ2-3; D not certain. Germline V CDR1 and CDR2: MGHDK, SYGVNS. The V and J ends lost 2 bases and 0 bases respectively, with 9 bases between them. The CDR3 contains 15 residues. CDR3 in DNA: TGTGCCAGCAGTGAACGGACGGCAAGCACAGATACGCAGTATTTT. This encodes CASSERTASTDTQYF.

In DNA form, the CDR3 reads TGTGCCAGCAGCGCCACCGGGACGGGTAACATTCAGTACTTC. This translates into CASSATGTGNIQYF. The V gene is TRBV9, the J gene TRBJ2-4; TRBD1 or TRBD2 may be the D gene (5 bases each). Looked up from germline, CDR1 is SGDLS and CDR2 is YYNGEE. V lost 3 bases and J lost 7, with 14 bases in between. This CDR3 comprises 14 residues.

Only a few counts were recorded for this clone. V is TRBV5-1 and J is TRBJ2-3, with unresolved D. The CDR3 totals 13 residues. The germline V gene encodes CDR1 SGHRS and CDR2 YFSETQ. Trimming stripped 5 bases from V and 5 bases from J, with 12 bases between. Written as DNA, the CDR3 is TGCGCCAGCAGGGACCCTACCCAAGATACGCAGTATTTT. Amino acids: CASRDPTQDTQYF.

V is TRBV7-9 and J is TRBJ2-7; D uncertain. The CDR3 contains 13 residues. V was pared by 0 bases and J by 6 bases, with 9 bases between. CDR1 and CDR2 (germline): SEHNR, FQNEAQ (reference sequence). CDR3 amino acids: CASSLAQTPEQYF. The CDR3 coding sequence is TGTGCCAGCAGCTTAGCGCAGACCCCCGAGCAGTACTTC. Complete variable domain (other parts from reference TRBV7-9 and TRBJ2-7): DTGVSQNPRHKITKRGQNVTFRCDPISEHNRLYWYRQTLGQGPEFLTYFQNEAQLEKSRLLSDRFSAERPKGSFSTLEIQRTEQGDSAMYLCASSLAQTPEQYFGPGTRLTVT.

The chain recombines TRBV29-1 with TRBJ2-7, with TRBD1 matching over 7 bases. Germline-derived CDR1 and CDR2 are SQVTM and ANQGSEA. The junction had 9 bases not matched to a gene; V was cut back by 5 bases and J by 2 bases. The CDR3 extends over 14 amino acids. CDR3 in amino acids: CSVIRDSPPYEQYV. CDR3 DNA sequence: TGCAGCGTTATCCGGGACAGTCCCCCCTACGAGCAGTACGTC.

This chain joins TRBV7-9 and TRBJ1-6; TRBD1 matches 7 bases. Germline CDR1 and CDR2: SEHNR and FQNEAQ (reference sequence). The J segment lost 6 bases and the V segment lost 2 bases, leaving 7 bases of the junction unmatched. This CDR3 comprises 16 residues. Written as DNA, the CDR3 is TGTGCCAGCAGCTTAAAGACAGGGCGGAGTAATTCACCCCTCCACTTT. Its translation: CASSLKTGRSNSPLHF.

J is TRBJ2-2 and V is TRBV27; the D gene could be TRBD1 or TRBD2 (5 bases each). Trimming shortened V by 1 base and J by 2 bases, and 5 bases separated the two germline ends. CDR3 length: 14 residues. Germline V CDR1 and CDR2: MNHEY, SMNVEV (reference sequence). The CDR3 DNA reads TGTGCCAGCAGTTTATGGGACAACACCGGGGAGCTGTTTTTT. Amino acids: CASSLWDNTGELFF.

The chain is built from TRBV7-2 and TRBJ2-2, with 7 bases identical to TRBD1. The V gene end was trimmed by 8 bases and the J gene end by 0 bases; junction bases not matched to a gene: 3. Looked up from germline, CDR1 is SGHTA and CDR2 is FQGNSA. The CDR3 has 14 amino acids. Here the CDR3 DNA reads TGTGCCAGCGAGGGACAGCCGAACACCGGGGAGCTGTTTTTT. Translated, it gives CASEGQPNTGELFF.

The gene calls are TRBV12-5 and TRBJ1-4, with D maybe TRBD1 (6 bases). Deletions cut 2 bases from V and 6 bases from J, with 13 bases between. Germline loops: CDR1 LGHNT, CDR2 FRNRAP. The CDR3 covers 15 residues. Written as DNA, the CDR3 is TGTGCTAGTGGTTTGATCCAGGGGACTTATGAAAAACTGTTTTTT. It codes for CASGLIQGTYEKLFF.

The chain has TRBV28 and TRBJ1-2; 8 nucleotides match TRBD1. CDR1 is MDHEN, CDR2 SYDVKM, per germline. The length of the CDR3 is 15 residues. Trimming cost V 5 bases and J 1 base; bases outside gene matches: 6. The CDR3 DNA reads TGTGCCAGCAGTGCAAACAGGGGGGGTAACTATGGCTACACCTTC. Amino acids: CASSANRGGNYGYTF.

This chain uses TRBV7-3 with TRBJ2-7; TRBD1 aligns across 9 bases. Germline V gene data show CDR1 as SGHTA and CDR2 as FQGTGA. CDR3 length equals 15 residues. The J segment lost 5 bases and the V segment lost 10 bases, leaving 15 bases of the junction unmatched. CDR3 loop: CATRPKDRGGHEQYV. In nucleotides, the CDR3 is TGTGCCACAAGGCCCAAGGACAGGGGCGGCCACGAGCAGTACGTC.

The chain couples TRBV30 to TRBJ1-4; D not resolved. The germline gives CDR1 GTSNPN, CDR2 SVGIG (reference sequence). V lost 0 bases and J lost 8, with 10 bases in between. This CDR3 spans 13 amino acids. The CDR3 DNA reads as TGTGCCTGGAGTGTGATCGAAATGGAAAAACTGTTTTTT. Its protein product is CAWSVIEMEKLFF.

The genes are TRBV10-3 and TRBJ1-1; possible D gene TRBD1, 5 bases. Germline loops: CDR1 ENHRY, CDR2 SYGVKD. CDR3 length equals 13 residues. Trimming left V 4 bases short and J 1 base short, with 7 bases between. Here the CDR3 reads CAISAGPNTEAFF. CDR3 DNA: TGTGCCATCAGTGCGGGGCCGAACACTGAAGCTTTCTTT.

The rearrangement uses TRBV7-2 and TRBJ1-6, with a weak D call TRBD1 (5 bases). This CDR3 has 18 residues. V was cut by 2 bases and J by 6 bases, with 20 bases left in between. Germline CDR1 reads SGHTA; CDR2 reads FQGNSA. The CDR3 DNA follows: TGTGCCAGCAGCTTATTAGTATCAGGGCGCCGGTTTAATTCACCCCTCCACTTT. This translates into CASSLLVSGRRFNSPLHF.